The 24 T cell receptor beta chains reported below all come from one sample, sequenced in a study of shared clonotypes between healthy human individuals (dated by TCRdb to 2020 to 2022). Preparation of the library involved the immunoSEQ multiplex PCR assay. This is the immuneACCESS table as TCRdb keeps it, with only in-frame sequences that have V and J called. A part of the clones is gone; compared with another copy, unresolved V genes explain less than half, and the rest is unexplained. Across this sample there are over a million clones, with roughly 80% seen only once. Around 1.5% of the sample is in the top ten clones. Material: memory CD4+ T cells sorted from blood. The sample's cell subset or site label is to be understood as: CD45RA-negative fraction. These TCRs come from a young man in good health.

This CDR3 is CASSSQSSGGAADTQYF. The CDR3 DNA is TGCGCCAGCAGCAGCCAATCTAGCGGGGGGGCGGCAGATACGCAGTATTTT. The chain uses TRBV5-1 and TRBJ2-3; 12 bases line up with TRBD2. V dropped 4 bases and J dropped 4; count of bases not matched to a gene: 10. CDR3 length equals 17 residues. Germline V gives CDR1 SGHRS, CDR2 YFSETQ.

This clone was counted between two and nine times. This sequence joins TRBV7-2 and TRBJ2-1; D is ambiguous. The CDR3 runs 13 residues. Trimming left V 5 bases short and J 12 bases short, with 17 bases between. Germline CDR1 SGHTA, CDR2 FQGNSA. The CDR3 DNA reads as TGTGCCAGCAGCCTCAAACCGGGTCTACCGCAGTTCTTC. Residues: CASSLKPGLPQFF.

The rearrangement uses TRBV29-1 and TRBJ2-1, with 10 bases fitting TRBD2. CDR3 size: 12 residues. V dropped 6 bases and J dropped 7; count of bases not matched to a gene: 3. Germline loops: CDR1 SQVTM, CDR2 ANQGSEA. DNA of the CDR3: TGCAGCGTAAAGCGGGGGGGTAATGAGCAGTTCTTC. Its protein is CSVKRGGNEQFF.

The chain recombines TRBV10-2 with TRBJ2-3; 9 bases line up with TRBD2. Germline V gene lookup returns CDR1 WSHSY and CDR2 SAAADI. The junction had 8 bases not matched to a gene; V was cut back by 6 bases and J by 7 bases. CDR3 length equals 14 residues. CDR3 DNA sequence: TGCGCCAGCAGACTTAGCGGGAGCGGGAATACGCAGTATTTT. Residues: CASRLSGSGNTQYF.

This clone was seen a few times. The chain carries TRBV10-1 and TRBJ2-1; perhaps TRBD1 as D (5 bases). The CDR3 totals 16 residues. CDR1 is WNHNN and CDR2 is SYGVQD in the germline V gene (reference sequence). With 2 bases removed from V and 5 bases from J, the gap between germline ends came to 16 bases. The CDR3 DNA follows: TGCGCCAGCAGTGAGACGGACAAGATCACCGACAATGAGCAGTTCTTC. It codes for CASSETDKITDNEQFF.

This chain links TRBV7-9 with TRBJ1-6, with D unclear. The CDR3 runs to 15 residues. CDR1 and CDR2 (germline): SEHNR, FQNEAQ (reference sequence). Deletions cut 1 base from V and 7 bases from J, with 11 bases between. The DNA for the CDR3 is TGTGCCAGCAGCTTAGAAGAGGGATACAATTCACCCCTCCACTTT. Translation gives CASSLEEGYNSPLHF.

This rearrangement joins TRBV6-6 to TRBJ2-3; 8 bases agree with TRBD2. V trimming: 10 bases; J trimming: 3 bases; junction bases outside the gene matches: 3. This CDR3 region has 12 residues. Germline-derived CDR1 and CDR2 are MNHNY and SVGAGI (reference sequence). The CDR3 DNA follows: TGTGCCACGGAGCGGGGGACAGATACGCAGTATTTT. Translation gives CATERGTDTQYF.

As DNA, the CDR3 is TGTGCCAGCTCACCCCAGGGAACACCCCTCCACTTT. Amino acid sequence: CASSPQGTPLHF. V is TRBV18 and J is TRBJ1-6, with D tentatively TRBD1 (5 bases). The CDR3 is 12 amino acids. V lost 3 bases and J lost 11, with 8 bases in between. Germline lookup yields CDR1 KGHSH and CDR2 LQKENI.

The chain combines TRBV11-3 with TRBJ2-4; D uncertain. V lost 5 bases, J lost 0 bases, and 11 bases lay in between. Germline CDR1 and CDR2: SGHNT and YENEEA. This CDR3 has 15 amino acids. The CDR3 DNA follows: TGTGCCAGCAGCCTTGACGGACGAGCCAAAAACATTCAGTACTTC. Its translation: CASSLDGRAKNIQYF.

The rearrangement uses TRBV6-5 and TRBJ1-2, with TRBD1 identical over 11 bases. Germline assignment: CDR1 MNHEY and CDR2 SVGAGI. J gave up 8 bases and V 8 bases, and 10 bases lay outside the gene matches. The CDR3 spans 14 residues. CDR3 sequence (DNA): TGTGCCAGCCGTCGAGGGGGGACAGGGGGAGGCTACACCTTC. Protein product: CASRRGGTGGGYTF.

J is TRBJ2-7 and V is TRBV29-1; D might be TRBD1 (5 bases). Germline V gene data show CDR1 as SQVTM and CDR2 as ANQGSEA. Trimming took off 2 bases at V and 7 bases at J, with 6 bases between the two ends. CDR3 length: 10 amino acids. The CDR3 sequence: CSVEQGEQYF. For the CDR3, the DNA is TGCAGCGTTGAACAGGGAGAGCAGTACTTC.

The gene calls are TRBV5-1 and TRBJ1-2; 10 nucleotides agree with TRBD1. The CDR3 spans 15 residues. Trimming cost V 4 bases and J 2 bases; bases outside gene matches: 5. CDR1 is SGHRS, CDR2 YFSETQ, per germline. CDR3 in amino acids: CASSGGTGENYGYTF. The CDR3 DNA reads as TGCGCCAGCAGCGGAGGGACAGGGGAAAACTATGGCTACACCTTC.

This sequence joins TRBV5-1 and TRBJ1-4; 7 bases agree with TRBD1. This CDR3 spans 13 amino acids. V was clipped by 3 bases and J by 5 bases; unmatched bases: 1. Per the germline V gene, CDR1 is SGHRS and CDR2 is YFSETQ. The CDR3 coding sequence is TGCGCCAGCAGCTCGACAGGGAATGAAAAACTGTTTTTT. It is translated as CASSSTGNEKLFF.

This chain connects TRBV9 to TRBJ2-3; D is possibly TRBD1 (7 bases). This CDR3 comprises 14 residues. The germline V and J ends were trimmed by 0 bases and 7 bases, with 12 bases remaining between them. The germline V gene has CDR1 SGDLS and CDR2 YYNGEE. The CDR3 DNA is TGTGCCAGCAGCGTAGGCAGGGGGGAGAATACGCAGTATTTT. It encodes CASSVGRGENTQYF.

The genes are TRBV27 and TRBJ1-2; 12 bases map to TRBD1. CDR3 length: 12 amino acids. The trim removed 10 bases at V and 8 bases at J, leaving 5 bases unmatched. The germline V gene has CDR1 MNHEY and CDR2 SMNVEV (reference sequence). The CDR3 sequence: CATGQGAGGYTF. DNA of the CDR3: TGTGCCACGGGACAGGGGGCTGGAGGCTACACCTTC.

The chain uses TRBV5-1 and TRBJ2-2, with a tentative D call TRBD2 (6 bases). Trimming removed 0 bases from V and 3 bases from J, with 12 bases in between. Germline V lookup: CDR1 SGHRS, CDR2 YFSETQ. The CDR3 runs to 16 residues. The CDR3 bases are TGCGCCAGCAGCTTGGGACCAGGAGGGGACACCGGGGAGCTGTTTTTT. It encodes CASSLGPGGDTGELFF.

This clone has just a few counts. CDR3 region: CATTASERQEETQYF. Here the CDR3 DNA reads TGTGCCACCACCGCATCAGAAAGACAGGAGGAGACCCAGTACTTC. The chain links TRBV11-2 to TRBJ2-5; TRBD1 might be the D (6 bases). CDR3 length: 15 residues. The ends were cut back, 10 bases at V and 5 bases at J, with 23 bases in the middle. CDR1 and CDR2 (germline): SGHAT, FQNNGV.

J is TRBJ2-3 and V is TRBV5-4; 8 nucleotides align to TRBD1. Germline V gene data show CDR1 as SGHNT and CDR2 as YYREEE (reference sequence). The V gene end was trimmed by 4 bases and the J gene end by 6 bases; junction bases not matched to a gene: 10. CDR3 size: 15 residues. The CDR3, as DNA: TGTGCCAGCAGCCCCGGACAGGGTAGATCGGATACGCAGTATTTT. Amino acids: CASSPGQGRSDTQYF.

This clone was recorded once. The chain uses TRBV2 and TRBJ2-3; no firm D call. Germline V gene sequence: CDR1 SNHLY, CDR2 FYNNEI. V lost 7 bases, J lost 5 bases, and 13 bases lay in between. The CDR3 totals 13 residues. The CDR3, as DNA: TGTGCCAGCAACCAGGATGGATTAGATACGCAGTATTTT. This codes for CASNQDGLDTQYF.

This chain joins TRBV13 and TRBJ2-7; 7 bases are a match to TRBD2. The CDR3 extends over 14 amino acids. CDR1 PRHDT and CDR2 FYEKMQ come from the germline V gene (reference sequence). Germline trimming cut 3 bases from V and 1 base from J; bases unmatched to any gene: 3. As DNA, the CDR3 is TGTGCCAGCAGCTTCTGGGGGGGGTCCTACGAGCAGTACTTC. The encoded protein is CASSFWGGSYEQYF.

This chain links TRBV6-5 with TRBJ2-1; D may be TRBD1 (6 bases). V gave up 6 bases and J gave up 9 bases, with 15 bases separating them. Germline CDR1 is MNHEY and CDR2 is SVGAGI. This CDR3 is 13 amino acids long. The CDR3 here is CASSGVLRGEQFF. In DNA form, the CDR3 reads TGTGCCAGCAGCGGGGTCCTCAGGGGTGAGCAGTTCTTC.

V usage is TRBV27 and J usage is TRBJ1-6; D is ambiguous. Trimming left V 0 bases short and J 11 bases short, with 14 bases between. Germline CDR1 and CDR2: MNHEY and SMNVEV (reference sequence). This CDR3 is 15 amino acids long. CDR3 amino acids: CASSLSKGSRAPLHF. The CDR3 DNA follows: TGTGCCAGCAGTTTATCAAAAGGGTCAAGGGCACCCCTCCACTTT.

This sequence joins TRBV29-1 and TRBJ2-7; TRBD1 aligns across 9 bases. Germline V gene data show CDR1 as SQVTM and CDR2 as ANQGSEA. V lost 5 bases to trimming and J lost 2 bases; unmatched junction nucleotides: 7. The CDR3 is 14 amino acids. The CDR3 nucleotides are TGCAGCGTTACCCCGGGACAGGGAACCTACGAGCAGTACTTC. It codes for CSVTPGQGTYEQYF.

Turning to this clone: This could be a read error, since a much larger clone is one nucleotide away. The chain joins TRBV14 to TRBJ2-7; D is ambiguous. CDR3 size: 13 residues. V was trimmed by 5 bases and J by 0 bases, leaving 8 bases between them. The germline V gene encodes CDR1 SGHDN and CDR2 FVKESK. CDR3 sequence reads: CASSKGNSYEQYF. In DNA form, the CDR3 reads TGTGCCAGCAGCAAAGGGAACTCCTACGAGCAGTACTTC.